Listed below are T cell receptor beta chains from one sample, sequenced in a study of T-cell reconstitution after alpha-beta-depleted transplantation in children. Each CDR3 protein is one row after TCRdb ran MiXCR on the PCR reads. The table shows a few hundred thousand distinct CDR3 sequences, with around 12% occurring only once. The specimen was PBMCs from the stem cell graft donor, collected from the stem cell graft. The receptors shown here come from a human donor who donated a stem cell graft to a child with combined immunodeficiency. The CDR3 runs from the conserved cysteine through the conserved F or W. Fields, in order: D gene, J gene, V gene, clone size, CDR3 DNA, CDR3 protein. A D gene is named only where the DNA matches it firmly. The listing skips clone size in some rows; elsewhere it reads once, few, many or a size class.

D: TRBD1; J: TRBJ2-2; V: TRBV12-3/TRBV12-4; size: many; DNA: TGTGCCTGCTGGACAGGGGGAACCGGGGAGCTGTTTTTT; CDR3: CACWTGGTGELFF
D: TRBD1; J: TRBJ1-3; V: TRBV4-3; size: many; DNA: TGCGCCAGCAGCCAAAGACAGGGAACTGGAAACACCATATATTTT; CDR3: CASSQRQGTGNTIYF
D: -; J: TRBJ2-7; V: TRBV19; size: -; DNA: TGTGCCAGTAGTATCGACATATCGAAAGAGCAGTACTTC; CDR3: CASSIDISKEQYF
D: TRBD1; J: TRBJ2-7; V: TRBV29-1; size: many; DNA: TGCAGCGTTGAAGAGGTGGGACAGGGGCGTTGGGAGCAGTACTTC; CDR3: CSVEEVGQGRWEQYF
D: TRBD1; J: TRBJ2-2; V: TRBV5-1; size: -; DNA: TGCGCCAGCAGCTGGACAGGGGCCCAGGTCACCGGGGAGCTGTTTTTT; CDR3: CASSWTGAQVTGELFF
D: TRBD1; J: TRBJ2-1; V: TRBV5-1; size: -; DNA: TGCGCCAGCAGCTTCGCAGGGGGAGACTACAATGAGCAGTTCTTC; CDR3: CASSFAGGDYNEQFF
D: -; J: TRBJ2-7; V: TRBV20-1; size: few; DNA: TGCAGTGCTAGGGGGGGGCCGGTGGTAAGCGAGCAGTACTTC; CDR3: CSARGGPVVSEQYF
D: -; J: TRBJ2-3; V: TRBV10-3; size: few; DNA: TGTGCCATCAGCAACCCGGACAGTAGAGATACGCAGTATTTT; CDR3: CAISNPDSRDTQYF
D: TRBD2; J: TRBJ2-5; V: TRBV20-1; size: few; DNA: TGCAGTGTTCGAGGACTAGCGGGAGTTGAGACCCAGTACTTC; CDR3: CSVRGLAGVETQYF
D: -; J: TRBJ1-3; V: TRBV7-9; size: few; DNA: TGTGCCAGGGGGGCTACTGGAAACACCATATATTTT; CDR3: CARGATGNTIYF
D: -; J: TRBJ2-2; V: TRBV6-4; size: few; DNA: TGTGCCAGCAGTGCCCGGACGGCGGGGGAGCTGTTTTTT; CDR3: CASSARTAGELFF
D: TRBD1; J: TRBJ1-2; V: TRBV5-1; size: few; DNA: TGCGCCAGCCGGACTCTCCCCAGGGGGACGGACTATGGCTACACCTTC; CDR3: CASRTLPRGTDYGYTF
D: -; J: TRBJ2-7; V: TRBV28; size: -; DNA: TGTGCCAGCAGGAGCGGGACAGGCGGATCCTACGAGCAGTACTTC; CDR3: CASRSGTGGSYEQYF
D: -; J: TRBJ1-5; V: TRBV12-3/TRBV12-4; size: -; DNA: TGTGCCAGCAGTTTCTCGTTTAGCAATCAGCCCCAGCATTTT; CDR3: CASSFSFSNQPQHF
D: -; J: TRBJ2-5; V: TRBV12-3/TRBV12-4; size: few; DNA: TGTGCCAGCAGGGCCCGACCCAGGGGGACCCAGTACTTC; CDR3: CASRARPRGTQYF
D: -; J: TRBJ2-3; V: TRBV15; size: many; DNA: TGTGCCACCAGCAGAGATGACGAGCGGCGGCGTAGAGATACGCAGTATTTT; CDR3: CATSRDDERRRRDTQYF
D: -; J: TRBJ1-1; V: TRBV29-1; size: many; DNA: TGCAGCGTTTTGGTTGTGAATACTGAAGCTTTCTTT; CDR3: CSVLVVNTEAFF
D: TRBD1; J: TRBJ1-2; V: TRBV30; size: few; DNA: TGTGCCTGGAGTTCCCGGACAGGGAAAGTCAGCTATGGCTACACCTTC; CDR3: CAWSSRTGKVSYGYTF
D: -; J: TRBJ2-1; V: TRBV9; size: few; DNA: TGTGCCAGCAGCTTTCACCCGGGACAACAAGACAATGAGCAGTTCTTC; CDR3: CASSFHPGQQDNEQFF
D: -; J: TRBJ2-3; V: TRBV20-1; size: few; DNA: TGCAGTGCTAGCCGAGGAACTAGCACAGATACGCAGTATTTT; CDR3: CSASRGTSTDTQYF
D: -; J: TRBJ2-5; V: TRBV6-1; size: many; DNA: TGTGCCAGAAGGGGCCTAGGGGAGACCCAGTACTTC; CDR3: CARRGLGETQYF
D: -; J: TRBJ2-1; V: TRBV5-1; size: few; DNA: TGCGCCAGCAACGATCCAAGGGGCGATGAGCAGTTCTTC; CDR3: CASNDPRGDEQFF
D: -; J: TRBJ2-3; V: TRBV7-2; size: few; DNA: TGTGCCAGCAGCTTAGCGGGACACCCCACAGATACGCAGTATTTT; CDR3: CASSLAGHPTDTQYF
D: -; J: TRBJ2-1; V: TRBV5-6; size: many; DNA: TGTGCCTGGGGAAAGAGTGAGTCCTACAATGAGCAGTTCTTC; CDR3: CAWGKSESYNEQFF
D: -; J: TRBJ2-5; V: TRBV12-3/TRBV12-4; size: few; DNA: TGTGCCAGCAGGCAGGGCTCGGGGGAGACCCAGTACTTC; CDR3: CASRQGSGETQYF
D: TRBD1; J: TRBJ2-1; V: TRBV7-8; size: many; DNA: TGTGCCAGCAGCTTAGCGCGGGACAGGGGGCGGAATGAGCAGTTCTTC; CDR3: CASSLARDRGRNEQFF
D: TRBD2; J: TRBJ2-3; V: TRBV24-1; size: -; DNA: TGTGCCACCAGGGCCGGGACTACCCCCCTCACAGATACGCAGTATTTT; CDR3: CATRAGTTPLTDTQYF
D: TRBD2; J: TRBJ2-3; V: TRBV13; size: -; DNA: TGTGCCAGCAGCATCGGCCTAGCGGGAGAGGAAGATACGCAGTATTTT; CDR3: CASSIGLAGEEDTQYF
D: -; J: TRBJ1-1; V: TRBV12-3/TRBV12-4; size: -; DNA: TGTGCCAGCAGTTGGATGGTTGGTAGTCAGGAGAACACTGAAGCTTTCTTT; CDR3: CASSWMVGSQENTEAFF
D: TRBD1; J: TRBJ2-1; V: TRBV4-3; size: few; DNA: TGCGCCAGCAGCCAACAGGACAGGGGCAATGAGCAGTTCTTC; CDR3: CASSQQDRGNEQFF
D: TRBD2; J: TRBJ2-1; V: TRBV7-2; size: -; DNA: TGTGCCAGCAGCTTAGAGGTCGGCGGGAGGGCGACCTACAATGAGCAGTTCTTC; CDR3: CASSLEVGGRATYNEQFF
D: -; J: TRBJ1-4; V: TRBV18; size: -; DNA: TGTGCCAGCTCACCACCGATGGCCATAAATGAAAAACTGTTTTTT; CDR3: CASSPPMAINEKLFF
D: TRBD2; J: TRBJ2-1; V: TRBV20-1; size: few; DNA: TGCAGTTCTACAACCGGACTAAGCGGGGAGAATGAGCAGTTCTTC; CDR3: CSSTTGLSGENEQFF
D: -; J: TRBJ2-1; V: TRBV4-3; size: few; DNA: TGCGCCAGCAGCCTTATACTTACCAATGAGCAGTTCTTC; CDR3: CASSLILTNEQFF
D: -; J: TRBJ2-5; V: TRBV11-2; size: few; DNA: TGTGCCAGCAGCTTAGTAGGACAGCCGCCGACCCAGTACTTC; CDR3: CASSLVGQPPTQYF
D: TRBD1; J: TRBJ2-7; V: TRBV5-1; size: many; DNA: TGCGCCAGCAGCTTGTTGTGGGACAGGGTGACCTACGAGCAGTACTTC; CDR3: CASSLLWDRVTYEQYF
D: TRBD2; J: TRBJ2-3; V: TRBV18; size: -; DNA: TGTGCCAGCTCACCACCGAGAGTGGGGACTAGCGGGACCACAGATACGCAGTATTTT; CDR3: CASSPPRVGTSGTTDTQYF
D: TRBD2; J: TRBJ2-7; V: TRBV5-1; size: -; DNA: TGCGCCAGCAGCCCCTCAAGGCCGACTAGCGGGGGGGTTAGGAGTTACGAGCAGTACTTC; CDR3: CASSPSRPTSGGVRSYEQYF
D: -; J: TRBJ2-3; V: TRBV5-6; size: many; DNA: TGTGCCAGCGGGGCCAGCTTGGTGGCGGGAATCACAGATACGCAGTATTTT; CDR3: CASGASLVAGITDTQYF
D: -; J: TRBJ2-1; V: TRBV7-2; size: -; DNA: TGTGCCAGCAGCTTATTGAAGGGGGGTGAGCAGTTCTTC; CDR3: CASSLLKGGEQFF
D: TRBD1; J: TRBJ2-5; V: TRBV12-3/TRBV12-4; size: few; DNA: TGTGCCAGCAGGGGGACAGGGGAACAAGAGACCCAGTACTTC; CDR3: CASRGTGEQETQYF
D: TRBD1; J: TRBJ2-7; V: TRBV29-1; size: many; DNA: TGCAGCGTTGAAGGTATTCCGGGACAGGGAAACGAGCAGTACTTC; CDR3: CSVEGIPGQGNEQYF
D: -; J: TRBJ2-7; V: TRBV11-1; size: -; DNA: TGTGCCAGCAGCTCATCCCCGTCGGGCCACTACGAGCAGTACTTC; CDR3: CASSSSPSGHYEQYF
D: -; J: TRBJ1-1; V: TRBV25-1; size: many; DNA: TGTGCCAGCCGAATAGGGGACACTGAAGCTTTCTTT; CDR3: CASRIGDTEAFF
D: TRBD1; J: TRBJ2-7; V: TRBV7-2; size: -; DNA: TGTGCCAGCAGTCGGGACAGGGGAGAACAAGAGCAGTACTTC; CDR3: CASSRDRGEQEQYF
D: -; J: TRBJ1-1; V: TRBV15; size: -; DNA: TGTGCCACCAGCAGGGACTTCAGTGGGAGGACTGAAGCTTTCTTT; CDR3: CATSRDFSGRTEAFF
D: -; J: TRBJ2-1; V: TRBV5-1; size: many; DNA: TGCGCCAGCAGCTTGGTGGCAGGCAACAATGAGCAGTTCTTC; CDR3: CASSLVAGNNEQFF
D: -; J: TRBJ1-3; V: TRBV2; size: -; DNA: TGTGCCAGCAGTGTTTCCTCATTCCTGTTTCACACCATATATTTT; CDR3: CASSVSSFLFHTIYF
D: TRBD2; J: TRBJ2-5; V: TRBV5-1; size: many; DNA: TGCGCCAGCAGCTTGGGGCTAGCGGTAAAAGAGACCCAGTACTTC; CDR3: CASSLGLAVKETQYF
D: TRBD1; J: TRBJ2-3; V: TRBV5-1; size: -; DNA: TGCGCCAGCAGCGCAAGGACAGGCCCATTGGATACGCAGTATTTT; CDR3: CASSARTGPLDTQYF
D: TRBD1; J: TRBJ2-6; V: TRBV20-1; size: -; DNA: TGCTGTGCTAGAGACCGGGACAGGGTACGCTCTGGGGCCAACGTCCTGACTTTC; CDR3: CCARDRDRVRSGANVLTF
D: -; J: TRBJ2-3; V: TRBV12-3/TRBV12-4; size: many; DNA: TGTGCCAGCAACCCTCGGGGCTTCTACCGCACAGATACGCAGTATTTT; CDR3: CASNPRGFYRTDTQYF
D: TRBD1; J: TRBJ2-1; V: TRBV9; size: many; DNA: TGTGCCAGCAGCGTAAGTTCTTCGGACAGGCTGGATGAGCAGTTCTTC; CDR3: CASSVSSSDRLDEQFF
D: -; J: TRBJ1-4; V: TRBV6-5; size: many; DNA: TGTGCCAGCAGTTACATTCTATCTCGACAGGTGGAGGAAAAACTGTTTTTT; CDR3: CASSYILSRQVEEKLFF